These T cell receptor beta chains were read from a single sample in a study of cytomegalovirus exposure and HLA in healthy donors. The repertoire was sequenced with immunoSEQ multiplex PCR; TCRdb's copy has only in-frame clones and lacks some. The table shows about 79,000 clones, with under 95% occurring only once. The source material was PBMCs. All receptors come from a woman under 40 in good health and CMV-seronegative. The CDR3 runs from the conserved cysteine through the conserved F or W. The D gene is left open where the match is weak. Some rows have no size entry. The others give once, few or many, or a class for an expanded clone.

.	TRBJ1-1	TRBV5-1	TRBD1	TGCGCCAGCACCGGGACAGGGGGGCTCATGAACACTGAAGCTTTCTTT	CASTGTGGLMNTEAFF
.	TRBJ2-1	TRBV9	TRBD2	TGTGCCAGCAGCGGAGAAGCGGGAGGGACCTACAATGAGCAGTTCTTC	CASSGEAGGTYNEQFF
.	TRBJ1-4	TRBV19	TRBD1	TGTGCCACCAGAACAGGGGGACCTAATGAAAAACTGTTTTTT	CATRTGGPNEKLFF
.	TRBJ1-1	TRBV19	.	TGTGCCAGTAGTATAGGGCAGATGAACACTGAAGCTTTCTTT	CASSIGQMNTEAFF
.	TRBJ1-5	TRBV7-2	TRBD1	TGTGCCAGCAGCCCCCCGACAGGGCGGGTCCCGCATTTT	CASSPPTGRVPHF
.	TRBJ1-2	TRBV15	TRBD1	TGTGCCACCAGCAGACCCGGGACAGGGGGCTACTATGGCTACACCTTC	CATSRPGTGGYYGYTF
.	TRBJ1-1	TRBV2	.	TGTGCCAGCAGTGAAGGGACTGTTGGGACAGAAGCTTTCTTT	CASSEGTVGTEAFF
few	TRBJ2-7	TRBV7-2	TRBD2	TGTGCCAGCAGCTTAGTCTCTGGGACTAGCGTCTACGAGCAGTACTTC	CASSLVSGTSVYEQYF
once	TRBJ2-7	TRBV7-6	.	TGTGCCAGCAGCATACATACAGGGGAGGTCGAGCAGTACTTC	CASSIHTGEVEQYF
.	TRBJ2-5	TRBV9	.	TGTGCCAGCAGCGTAGCTACCAGGGCTGGACAAGAGACCCAGTACTTC	CASSVATRAGQETQYF
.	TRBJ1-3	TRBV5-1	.	TGCGCCAGCAGAATGTCAGGGGCTGGAAACACCATATATTTT	CASRMSGAGNTIYF
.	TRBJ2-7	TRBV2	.	TGTGCCAGCAGTGCTGAAGGGCGAGGGCACGAGCAGTACTTC	CASSAEGRGHEQYF
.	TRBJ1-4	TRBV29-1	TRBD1	TGCAGCGTCGGAAGACAGGGAGTTAATGAAAAACTGTTTTTT	CSVGRQGVNEKLFF
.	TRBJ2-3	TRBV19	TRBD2	TGTGCCAGTAGTGTCGGGGGGGCCTTAGATACGCAGTATTTT	CASSVGGALDTQYF
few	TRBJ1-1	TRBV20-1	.	TGCAGTAGAAAGGGGGTAACTGAAGCTTTCTTT	CSRKGVTEAFF
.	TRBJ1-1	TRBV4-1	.	TGCGCCAGCAGCCAAGGGGGCCCCACTGAAGCTTTCTTT	CASSQGGPTEAFF
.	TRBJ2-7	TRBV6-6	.	TGTGCCAGCAGTTACGCCGGGTCCTACGAGCAGTACTTC	CASSYAGSYEQYF
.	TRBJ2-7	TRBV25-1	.	TGTGCCAGCAGTGACCCAGGAGGGGCTTTTTACGAGCAGTACTTC	CASSDPGGAFYEQYF
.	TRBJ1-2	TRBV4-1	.	TGCGCCAGCAGCCAAGACGGGTACTATGGCTACACCTTC	CASSQDGYYGYTF
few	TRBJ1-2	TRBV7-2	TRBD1	TGTGCCAGCAGCCCGAGTCGGACAGGGGGCACCAACTATGGCTACACCTTC	CASSPSRTGGTNYGYTF